This T cell receptor (beta chain) was recorded in a study of CXCR3-negative and CXCR3-positive naive CD8 T cells. The study, taken as a whole, reports: Diversity was high in both naive subsets and much lower in memory cells.

Notes on this clonotype: Antigen: not known.

The method, 5' RACE with UMI labels, was used to prepare the TRB cDNA libraries. From its re-call of the 5' RACE reads, TCRdb lists each CDR3 protein once, without DNA. The sample holds over 55,000 distinct CDR3 sequences. Germline V lookup: CDR1 SGHTA, CDR2 FQGNSA. CDR3 length equals 15 residues. The rearrangement uses TRBV7-2 and TRBJ1-2; the D call from TCRdb, TRBD1, cannot be confirmed without DNA. Sequenced input: memory CD8+ T cells from blood. This receptor was identified in a human donor in good health. Some clones in this sample may be carry-over from other donors' samples. The CDR3 loop is CASSWTGGVPYGYTF.